Listed below are T cell receptor beta chains from one sample, sequenced in a study of blood T cell repertoires in COVID-19. TCRdb's table, derived via immunoSEQ multiplex PCR, lists solely in-frame clones and lacks some. Among under 350,000 clones listed, roughly nine tenths were seen once. The sample consisted of peripheral blood. These receptors were taken from a woman aged 25 to 39 with COVID-19, enrolled during active disease. The CDR3 runs from the conserved cysteine through the conserved F or W. The order of the fields is V gene, J gene, CDR3 protein.

v_gene: TRBV6-1; j_gene: TRBJ1-2; CDR3aa: CASSEFVRGSYGYTF
v_gene: TRBV5-8; j_gene: TRBJ1-5; CDR3aa: CASSLYRKGQPQHF
v_gene: TRBV6-2/TRBV6-3; j_gene: TRBJ2-2; CDR3aa: CASSFGGLNTGELFF
v_gene: TRBV4-2; j_gene: TRBJ2-2; CDR3aa: CASSRGQGAGELFF
v_gene: TRBV7-2; j_gene: TRBJ2-2; CDR3aa: CASRLGLKTNLFF
v_gene: TRBV18; j_gene: TRBJ1-1; CDR3aa: CASSQGSETEAFF
v_gene: TRBV2; j_gene: TRBJ1-1; CDR3aa: CASMPREDNTEAFF
v_gene: TRBV4-2; j_gene: TRBJ2-2; CDR3aa: CASSQDPRGANTGELFF
v_gene: TRBV6-5; j_gene: TRBJ1-1; CDR3aa: CASRLQGFENTEAFF
v_gene: TRBV28; j_gene: TRBJ1-3; CDR3aa: CASRPQTGGNTIYF
v_gene: TRBV18; j_gene: TRBJ1-4; CDR3aa: CASSPNPLGATNEKLFF
v_gene: TRBV3-1/TRBV3-2; j_gene: TRBJ1-2; CDR3aa: CASSQGQAGLNYGYTF
v_gene: TRBV6-5; j_gene: TRBJ1-2; CDR3aa: CASSYGATGDGYTF
v_gene: TRBV4-2; j_gene: TRBJ1-2; CDR3aa: CASRRPGQETKNYGYTF
v_gene: TRBV29-1; j_gene: TRBJ2-7; CDR3aa: CSVTGTSGGDSYEQYF
v_gene: TRBV7-2; j_gene: TRBJ2-7; CDR3aa: CASSSLVDSYEQYF
v_gene: TRBV2; j_gene: TRBJ1-5; CDR3aa: CASNTQRYQPQHF
v_gene: TRBV24-1; j_gene: TRBJ1-1; CDR3aa: CATSVPRYGGRGGAEAFF
v_gene: TRBV5-1; j_gene: TRBJ1-2; CDR3aa: CASRLQDNYGYTF
v_gene: TRBV19; j_gene: TRBJ2-1; CDR3aa: CASSIQQGRNEQFF
v_gene: TRBV2; j_gene: TRBJ1-5; CDR3aa: CASSRDRGIQPQHF
v_gene: TRBV11-3; j_gene: TRBJ1-6; CDR3aa: CASSRGDNSPLHF
v_gene: TRBV6-5; j_gene: TRBJ1-2; CDR3aa: CASSWAGRANYGYTF
v_gene: TRBV12-3/TRBV12-4; j_gene: TRBJ1-2; CDR3aa: CASSRQGSGSYTF
v_gene: TRBV5-1; j_gene: TRBJ1-1; CDR3aa: CASSLTGSEGTEAFF
v_gene: TRBV2; j_gene: TRBJ1-1; CDR3aa: CASSEETGSEAFF
v_gene: TRBV6-5; j_gene: TRBJ2-7; CDR3aa: CASSSSRGYEQYF
v_gene: TRBV3-1/TRBV3-2; j_gene: TRBJ1-4; CDR3aa: CASSLLGTAEKLFF
v_gene: TRBV5-8; j_gene: TRBJ1-5; CDR3aa: CASSPGTGINQPQHF
v_gene: TRBV12-3/TRBV12-4; j_gene: TRBJ2-1; CDR3aa: CASSSPGNEQFF
v_gene: TRBV6-5; j_gene: TRBJ1-1; CDR3aa: CASSRTRNTEAFF
v_gene: TRBV11-3; j_gene: TRBJ2-1; CDR3aa: CASSPPAGLYNEQFF
v_gene: TRBV19; j_gene: TRBJ1-1; CDR3aa: CASSLGQGRTEAFF
v_gene: TRBV2; j_gene: TRBJ2-2; CDR3aa: CASSEETSGYTGELFF
v_gene: TRBV6-1; j_gene: TRBJ1-2; CDR3aa: CASSATMTGWNYGYTF
v_gene: TRBV9; j_gene: TRBJ2-1; CDR3aa: CASSVPTSGGEQFF
v_gene: TRBV11-2; j_gene: TRBJ2-2; CDR3aa: CASSFRGTGELFF
v_gene: TRBV4-1; j_gene: TRBJ1-2; CDR3aa: CASSQGGTGGGYGYTF
v_gene: TRBV28; j_gene: TRBJ1-1; CDR3aa: CASSLTRGIMNTEAFF